The 32 T cell receptor beta chains below were found in one sample sequenced in a study of siplizumab effects on memory and regulatory T cells. Libraries were prepared by immunoSEQ multiplex PCR; TCRdb keeps only in-frame clonotypes and omits some of them. The table shows over 65,000 clones, with about 95% occurring only once. Material: CD8+ T cells sorted from blood. The receptors here all came from a human donor in good health.

The chain joins TRBV29-1 to TRBJ2-1, with a weak D call TRBD1 (6 bases). The CDR3 covers 12 residues. The germline CDR1 and CDR2 sequences are SQVTM and ANQGSEA. V lost 4 bases and J 7 bases, leaving 11 bases between the germline ends. The CDR3 DNA follows: TGCAGCGTTGTTTTGGGGGCGAATGAGCAGTTCTTC. Translated: CSVVLGANEQFF.

The chain recombines TRBV29-1 with TRBJ2-5; TRBD1 matches at 8 bases. Trimming at V came to 2 bases and at J to 4 bases, leaving 6 bases not matched to a gene. CDR3 length equals 14 residues. The germline V gene has CDR1 SQVTM and CDR2 ANQGSEA. This CDR3 is CSVERAGGGETQYF. The DNA for the CDR3 is TGCAGCGTTGAAAGGGCAGGGGGCGGAGAGACCCAGTACTTC.

The rearrangement links TRBV5-4 to TRBJ2-5; D unresolved. Per the germline V gene, CDR1 is SGHNT and CDR2 is YYREEE (reference sequence). This CDR3 has 14 residues. Trimming stripped 0 bases from V and 4 bases from J, with 10 bases between. CDR3 sequence: CASSLEDTTETQYF. For the CDR3, the DNA is TGTGCCAGCAGCTTGGAGGATACCACAGAGACCCAGTACTTC.

The chain has TRBV19 and TRBJ2-5, with TRBD2 matching over 11 bases. V lost 0 bases, J lost 7 bases, and 10 bases stayed unmatched. Germline-derived CDR1 and CDR2 are LNHDA and SQIVND (reference sequence). The CDR3 covers 17 residues. The CDR3 bases are TGTGCCAGTAGTATAGAAGGTCTAGCGGGAGGTGGGGGGACCCAGTACTTC. Translated: CASSIEGLAGGGGTQYF.

To note about this clone: The junction differs from germline at one of its ends, possibly a read error. The rearrangement links TRBV7-7 to TRBJ2-7, with no clear D. The germline gives CDR1 SSHAT, CDR2 FNYEAQ (reference sequence). The length of the CDR3 is 12 residues. The CDR3 spells CASSPNVYEQYF. The CDR3 DNA reads as TGTGCTAGCAGCCCTAATGTCTACGAGCAGTACTTC.

V gene TRBV28 combines with J gene TRBJ1-1; TRBD1 matches 9 bases. Trimming took 5 bases from V and 10 from J; bases not matched to a gene: 11. Per germline, CDR1 MDHEN and CDR2 SYDVKM. The CDR3 runs to 14 residues. This chain's CDR3 is CASSRTGVVLGAFF. The CDR3 coding sequence is TGTGCCAGCAGTCGGACAGGGGTGGTTTTGGGAGCTTTCTTT.

This chain connects TRBV19 to TRBJ2-1; 7 bases fit TRBD2. With 1 base clipped from V and 10 bases from J, the junction kept 4 bases outside the gene matches. The CDR3 has 13 amino acids. CDR1 and CDR2 (germline): LNHDA, SQIVND (reference sequence). The CDR3 DNA reads as TGTGCCAGTAGTATAGTGGGGGGAGGGGAGCAGTTCTTC. Translating gives CASSIVGGGEQFF.

The chain recombines TRBV2 with TRBJ2-7, with 8 bases fitting TRBD2. CDR3 length: 13 residues. CDR1 and CDR2 (germline): SNHLY, FYNNEI. V dropped 9 bases and J dropped 2; count of bases not matched to a gene: 6. CDR3 in DNA: TGTGCCAGTTCTAGCGGGCGGACCTACGAGCAGTACTTC. Translation gives CASSSGRTYEQYF.

This clone was seen once. This sequence joins TRBV19 and TRBJ2-4, with 9 bases matching TRBD1. Per germline, CDR1 LNHDA and CDR2 SQIVND (reference sequence). The CDR3 loop spans 18 amino acids. The ends lost 0 bases at V and 8 bases at J; junction bases unmatched: 14. For the CDR3, the DNA is TGTGCCAGTAGTATAGAGGACAGGGGAGGAGCGGGGTGGGACATTCAGTACTTC. It specifies CASSIEDRGGAGWDIQYF.

This rearrangement joins TRBV7-6 to TRBJ2-1, with 12 bases fitting TRBD2. Germline V gene data show CDR1 as SGHVS and CDR2 as FNYEAQ. The V and J ends lost 5 bases and 3 bases, in that order; junction bases with no gene match: 2. CDR3 length equals 15 residues. CDR3 sequence reads: CASSEGLAGYNEQFF. The CDR3 nucleotides read TGTGCCAGCAGCGAGGGACTAGCGGGCTACAATGAGCAGTTCTTC.

J is TRBJ1-1 and V is TRBV4-2; D may be TRBD1 (5 bases). Trimming took off 2 bases at V and 4 bases at J, with 8 bases between the two ends. Germline CDR1 and CDR2: LGHNA and YNFKEQ. This CDR3 contains 13 residues. CDR3 loop: CASSQHDSTEAFF. For the CDR3, the DNA is TGTGCCAGCAGCCAACACGACAGCACTGAAGCTTTCTTT.

DNA for the CDR3: TGCGCCAGCAGCCCTATAATGAACACTGAAGCTTTCTTT. This gives the protein CASSPIMNTEAFF. V is TRBV5-1 and J is TRBJ1-1; D unclear. The germline CDR1 and CDR2 sequences are SGHRS and YFSETQ. The CDR3 contains 13 residues. Trimming pared 4 bases from V and 0 bases from J, leaving 7 bases between.

V usage is TRBV29-1 and J usage is TRBJ2-2, with D perhaps assigned TRBD1 or TRBD2 (6 bases each). This CDR3 is 13 amino acids long. V was clipped by 3 bases and J by 8 bases, with 13 bases between them. The V gene's germline CDR1 is SQVTM and CDR2 ANQGSEA. The CDR3 bases are TGCAGCGTTGAGGAGGGGGGAGCGGGGGAGCTGTTTTTT. Translating gives CSVEEGGAGELFF.

The rearrangement uses TRBV29-1 and TRBJ2-7; 8 bases agree with TRBD1. CDR3 length: 14 amino acids. V was clipped by 1 base and J by 0 bases; unmatched bases: 2. Germline V CDR1 and CDR2: SQVTM, ANQGSEA. DNA of the CDR3: TGCAGCGTTGAAGGGACAGGGAACTCCTACGAGCAGTACTTC. This gives the protein CSVEGTGNSYEQYF.

V gene TRBV2 combines with J gene TRBJ2-3; 9 bases align to TRBD2. The CDR3 runs to 15 residues. Germline lookup yields CDR1 SNHLY and CDR2 FYNNEI. J gave up 2 bases and V 2 bases, and 2 bases lay outside the gene matches. CDR3 bases: TGTGCCAGCAGTGAAATAGCGGGAGCCACAGATACGCAGTATTTT. Translation gives CASSEIAGATDTQYF.

The chain links TRBV19 to TRBJ1-6; weak D call: TRBD1 (5 bases). Between the trimmed V and J ends, which lost 8 bases and 3 bases, there was a span of 14 bases. This CDR3 region has 15 residues. The V gene's germline CDR1 is LNHDA and CDR2 SQIVND (reference sequence). The CDR3, as DNA: TGTGCCAGTGATCCCGGGACGGACTATAATTCACCCCTCCACTTT. Residues: CASDPGTDYNSPLHF.

As to this clone: Other DNA sequences from this sample encode an identical CDR3 as well. The rearrangement links TRBV6-5 to TRBJ2-3; D gene ambiguous. This CDR3 has 12 residues. CDR1 is MNHEY, CDR2 SVGAGI, per germline. V lost 6 bases and J lost 0, with 4 bases in between. The CDR3 spells CASSPSTDTQYF. The CDR3 coding sequence is TGTGCCAGCAGCCCTAGCACAGATACGCAGTATTTT.

This chain links TRBV7-8 with TRBJ2-3, with D possibly TRBD2 on 10 matching bases. The germline V gene has CDR1 SGHVS and CDR2 FQNEAQ. Trimming took off 1 base at V and 3 bases at J, with 20 bases between the two ends. This CDR3 is built from 18 residues. DNA of the CDR3: TGTGCCAGCAGCTTAGAGGGGACAGGGACTAGCGTGACAGATACGCAGTATTTT. Amino acid sequence: CASSLEGTGTSVTDTQYF.

This sequence joins TRBV2 and TRBJ2-7; perhaps D is TRBD1 or TRBD2 (5 bases each). Germline V gene lookup returns CDR1 SNHLY and CDR2 FYNNEI. The germline V and J ends were trimmed by 7 bases and 1 base, with 20 bases remaining between them. The CDR3 is 16 amino acids. The CDR3 region has the DNA TGTGCCAGCACTGGGGGTGTAGGGTCGAGTTCCTACGAGCAGTACTTC. The encoded protein is CASTGGVGSSSYEQYF.

The gene calls are TRBV6-6 and TRBJ2-5; 8 bases align to TRBD2. The CDR3 extends over 15 amino acids. Germline V gene lookup returns CDR1 MNHNY and CDR2 SVGAGI (reference sequence). J gave up 1 base and V 6 bases, and 7 bases lay outside the gene matches. CDR3 DNA: TGTGCCAGCAGCCGTGCGGCGGGGGGCCAAGAGACCCAGTACTTC. Translated: CASSRAAGGQETQYF.

V is TRBV18 and J is TRBJ2-1, with 7 bases identical to TRBD1. CDR3 length: 13 amino acids. From germline, CDR1 is KGHSH and CDR2 LQKENI. V lost 3 bases, J lost 8 bases, and 4 bases stayed unmatched. CDR3 residues: CASSPTGNDEQFF. The CDR3 coding sequence is TGTGCCAGCTCACCGACAGGGAACGATGAGCAGTTCTTC.

This chain connects TRBV4-1 to TRBJ2-2, with 7 bases aligning to TRBD2. The CDR3 runs 15 residues. Germline CDR1 and CDR2: MGHRA and YSYEKL. Trimming removed 4 bases from V and 4 bases from J; junction bases left unmatched: 6. The DNA of the CDR3 is TGCGCCAGCAGCCCCTTCACGGGAGGCACCGGGGAGCTGTTTTTT. This gives the protein CASSPFTGGTGELFF.

V and J are TRBV2 and TRBJ2-1, with D unresolved. In germline, CDR1 is SNHLY, CDR2 FYNNEI. The germline V and J ends were trimmed by 10 bases and 7 bases, with 8 bases remaining between them. This CDR3 has 10 residues. In nucleotides, the CDR3 is TGTGCCATCCAGAGGAATGAGCAGTTCTTC. Encoded protein: CAIQRNEQFF. The whole variable domain, remainder taken from reference TRBV2 and TRBJ2-1, is EPEVTQTPSHQVTQMGQEVILRCVPISNHLYFYWYRQILGQKVEFLVSFYNNEISEKSEIFDDQFSVERPDGSNFTLKIRSTKLEDSAMYFCAIQRNEQFFGPGTRLTVL.

This CDR3 is CASSLDGQGARSYEQYF. CDR3 DNA sequence: TGTGCCAGCAGCTTAGACGGGCAGGGGGCGCGATCCTACGAGCAGTACTTC. The genes are TRBV7-9 and TRBJ2-7; 8 bases are shared with TRBD1. Germline V CDR1 and CDR2: SEHNR, FQNEAQ (reference sequence). The V gene end was trimmed by 1 base and the J gene end by 1 base; junction bases not matched to a gene: 9. This CDR3 is built from 17 residues.

This sequence joins TRBV5-6 and TRBJ2-5; 13 nucleotides align to TRBD2. Germline-derived CDR1 and CDR2 are SGHDT and YYEEEE. Trimming took 3 bases from V and 5 from J; bases not matched to a gene: 7. The CDR3 runs 16 residues. The CDR3 DNA sequence: TGTGCCAGCAGCTCGGGACTAGCGGGATGGGCGGAGACCCAGTACTTC. Its translation is CASSSGLAGWAETQYF.

This chain connects TRBV4-2 to TRBJ2-7; a possible D gene is TRBD2 (7 bases). V gave up 1 base and J gave up 1 base, with 14 bases separating them. This CDR3 region has 16 residues. The germline V gene has CDR1 LGHNA and CDR2 YNFKEQ. The CDR3 DNA reads TGTGCCAGCAGCCAAGCGGAGGGGGGGACGTCCTACGAGCAGTACTTC. As protein: CASSQAEGGTSYEQYF.

The rearrangement joins TRBV5-1 to TRBJ2-2; the D is unclear. The V end lost 0 bases, the J end lost 4 bases, and 10 bases lay between the germline ends. The CDR3 has 15 residues. CDR1 SGHRS and CDR2 YFSETQ come from the germline V gene. CDR3 DNA sequence: TGCGCCAGCAGCTTGGCCCCTGCACGCACCGGGGAGCTGTTTTTT. Its protein is CASSLAPARTGELFF.

This rearrangement joins TRBV4-2 to TRBJ2-1; D remains unclear. This CDR3 spans 12 amino acids. V lost 3 bases and J lost 6, with 6 bases in between. Germline CDR1 is LGHNA and CDR2 is YNFKEQ. Here the CDR3 DNA reads TGTGCCAGCAGCCACCCAACCAATGAGCAGTTCTTC. This codes for CASSHPTNEQFF.

CDR3 region: CASSRIAGGTDTQYF. In DNA form, the CDR3 reads TGTGCCAGCAGTAGGATAGCGGGAGGGACGGATACGCAGTATTTT. The chain has TRBV27 and TRBJ2-3, with 11 bases lining up with TRBD2. From germline, CDR1 is MNHEY and CDR2 SMNVEV (reference sequence). V was clipped by 5 bases and J by 6 bases; unmatched bases: 7. This CDR3 contains 15 residues.

CDR3 DNA: TGTGCCAGCAGCCCCCCCGAGCGGGCCAGGCCTGCTTACGAGCAGTACTTC. This translates into CASSPPERARPAYEQYF. The rearrangement uses TRBV7-9 and TRBJ2-7; D possibly corresponds to TRBD2 (6 bases). Looked up from germline, CDR1 is SEHNR and CDR2 is FQNEAQ (reference sequence). This CDR3 region has 17 residues. Trimming shortened V by 5 bases and J by 4 bases, and 24 bases separated the two germline ends.

The chain carries TRBV27 and TRBJ2-1, with D hard to call. Trimming removed 0 bases from V and 8 bases from J, with 5 bases in between. The CDR3 covers 12 residues. CDR1 and CDR2 from the germline V gene are MNHEY and SMNVEV (reference sequence). The CDR3 spells CASSLSFDEQFF. The CDR3 DNA reads as TGTGCCAGCAGTTTATCGTTTGATGAGCAGTTCTTC.

This chain joins TRBV21-1 and TRBJ2-7; TRBD1, as called in the table, went unchecked against the DNA. TRBV21-1 constitutes a pseudogene. The CDR3 consists of 16 residues. CDR3 nucleotide sequence: TGTGCCAGCAGCAAAGTCACAGGGGCTTCCTCCTACGAGCAGTACTTC. This encodes CASSKVTGASSYEQYF.